This TCR beta chain is drawn from a study of blood T cell repertoires in COVID-19. The length of the CDR3 is 14 residues. V dropped 2 bases and J dropped 4 bases, with 8 bases sitting between them. The germline CDR1 and CDR2 sequences are SNHLY and FYNNEI. TCRdb keeps only in-frame clones here, not all; method: immunoSEQ multiplex PCR. Of around 90,000 clones listed, about 82% are singletons. Specimen: peripheral blood. This chain joins TRBV2 and TRBJ1-4; weak D call: TRBD1 (5 bases). This receptor was identified in a woman aged 70-85 years with active or convalescent COVID-19. CDR3 protein: CASSEWGGNEKLFF. The CDR3 nucleotides read TGTGCCAGCAGTGAATGGGGGGGTAATGAAAAACTGTTTTTT.